This T cell receptor (beta chain) was sequenced during a study of shared clonotypes between healthy human individuals. Across the study: The plates for each donor numbered three CD4 naive, three CD4 memory, two CD8 naive and one CD8 memory.

From germline, CDR1 is DFQATT and CDR2 SNEGSKA (reference sequence). CDR3 length: 11 residues. CD4+ cells yielded CD45RA+ naive and CD45RA-negative memory subsets. It was 150 to 250 ng DNA, 28,000 or so T cell genomes, that sorted-subset replicate PCRs used. Generated by immunoSEQ multiplex PCR, the TCRdb table keeps only in-frame clones and is missing some. The sample includes more than 2,000,000 clones, 80% to 95% of them seen just once. The sample was naive CD4+ T cells from PBMCs. The sample's subset: CD45RA+ positively selected. The chain combines TRBV20-1 with TRBJ1-1, with D uncertain. This sequence was found in a man aged 18-30 years in good health. Some clones in this sample may be carry-over from other donors' samples. CDR3 sequence: CLSTRNTEAFF. The CDR3 DNA reads TGCCTTTCCACCCGGAACACTGAAGCTTTCTTT.